The next 10 T cell receptor beta chains were all read from a single sample in a study of blood T cell repertoires in COVID-19. The repertoire was sequenced with immunoSEQ multiplex PCR; TCRdb's copy has only in-frame clones and lacks some. Among about 670,000 clones listed, over 80% were seen once. Material: peripheral blood. The receptors shown here come from a young woman with acute or convalescent COVID-19.

J is TRBJ2-5 and V is TRBV29-1; TRBD2 matches at 10 bases. The CDR3 totals 16 residues. Trimming cost V 2 bases and J 0 bases; bases outside gene matches: 6. CDR1 is SQVTM, CDR2 ANQGSEA, per germline. The CDR3 is CSVEWGSGGDQETQYF. DNA of the CDR3: TGCAGCGTTGAATGGGGCAGCGGGGGGGACCAAGAGACCCAGTACTTC.

This chain links TRBV11-2 with TRBJ1-1, with D possibly matching TRBD1 (5 bases). Germline V gene sequence: CDR1 SGHAT, CDR2 FQNNGV. Between the trimmed V and J ends, which lost 7 bases and 4 bases, there was a span of 25 bases. The CDR3 extends over 17 amino acids. CDR3 in amino acids: CASTPIEAGELVTEAFF. The CDR3 region has the DNA TGTGCCAGCACGCCGATCGAGGCGGGGGAACTAGTCACTGAAGCTTTCTTT.

This chain joins TRBV5-6 and TRBJ2-7; the match to TRBD2 covers 10 bases. CDR1 is SGHDT and CDR2 is YYEEEE in the germline V gene. The CDR3 runs to 16 residues. After removal of 3 bases from V and 3 bases from J, the junction contained 9 bases not matched to a gene. The CDR3 is CASSYLTSGLFYEQYF. The CDR3 region has the DNA TGTGCCAGCAGCTATCTGACTAGCGGGCTTTTCTACGAGCAGTACTTC.

The chain carries TRBV7-9 and TRBJ2-7; D might be TRBD2 (5 bases). V was cut by 2 bases and J by 2 bases, with 10 bases left in between. CDR1 SEHNR and CDR2 FQNEAQ come from the germline V gene (reference sequence). The CDR3 contains 14 residues. CDR3: CASSLKTKPYEQYF. CDR3 nucleotide sequence: TGTGCCAGCAGCTTAAAGACTAAACCCTACGAGCAGTACTTC.

The chain carries TRBV15 and TRBJ1-2, with D maybe TRBD1 (6 bases). The CDR3 runs 16 residues. CDR1 and CDR2 from the germline V gene are LNHNV and YYDKDF (reference sequence). V was cut by 0 bases and J by 4 bases, with 15 bases left in between. CDR3 amino acids: CATSRDPGRGGYGYTF. CDR3 nucleotides: TGTGCCACCAGCAGAGATCCTGGCAGGGGCGGCTATGGCTACACCTTC.

The V gene is TRBV24-1, the J gene TRBJ2-1; the match to TRBD2 covers 9 bases. With 4 bases clipped from V and 8 bases from J, the junction kept 11 bases outside the gene matches. Germline V gene lookup returns CDR1 KGHDR and CDR2 SFDVKD. This CDR3 has 16 residues. The CDR3 loop reads CATSDPSGASGDEQFF. The DNA of the CDR3 is TGTGCCACCAGTGACCCTAGCGGGGCCTCAGGGGATGAGCAGTTCTTC.

The chain employs TRBV2 and TRBJ1-3, with D hard to call. Trimming took off 4 bases at V and 8 bases at J, with 15 bases between the two ends. This CDR3 comprises 14 residues. From germline, CDR1 is SNHLY and CDR2 FYNNEI. In DNA form, the CDR3 reads TGTGCCAGCAGTGTGTCCAGATTGCGGGACACCATATATTTT. It is translated as CASSVSRLRDTIYF.

The chain combines TRBV18 with TRBJ1-2, with a weak D call TRBD1 (6 bases). The CDR3 has 15 amino acids. Germline V gene sequence: CDR1 KGHSH, CDR2 LQKENI. Trimming shortened V by 4 bases and J by 2 bases, and 14 bases separated the two germline ends. CDR3 in DNA: TGTGCCAGCTCACTGTCGGACAGTGGCAACTATGGCTACACCTTC. This encodes CASSLSDSGNYGYTF.

Comments on this clone: The same CDR3 arises from other DNA sequences in this sample as well. V is TRBV7-2 and J is TRBJ2-7; 7 bases line up with TRBD2. Per the germline V gene, CDR1 is SGHTA and CDR2 is FQGNSA. With V trimmed by 3 bases and J by 0 bases, 5 bases remained unmatched. CDR3 length: 15 residues. CDR3 nucleotides: TGTGCCAGCAGCTTGGGGGGGGTTAGCTCCTACGAGCAGTACTTC. Protein: CASSLGGVSSYEQYF.

The gene calls are TRBV4-3 and TRBJ1-1; TRBD1 might be the D (6 bases). This CDR3 is 15 amino acids long. Trimming removed 0 bases at V and 4 bases at J, with 12 bases between. Per the germline V gene, CDR1 is LGHNA and CDR2 is YSLEER. The CDR3 nucleotides are TGCGCCAGCAGCCAAGAAGACAGGTCGGGCACTGAAGCTTTCTTT. Protein: CASSQEDRSGTEAFF.